This T cell receptor (beta chain) derives from a study of response to subunit inactivated influenza vaccine. Study results and caveats: Few additional T cells are recruited per seasonal influenza vaccination, authors suggested.

TCRdb reprocessed the RT-PCR reads with MiXCR, giving one entry per CDR3 protein. The repertoire holds roughly 670,000 distinct CDR3 sequences, with around 15% as singletons. The CDR3 is 19 amino acids. The ends lost 2 bases at V and 2 bases at J; junction bases unmatched: 12. CDR1 and CDR2 from the germline V gene are SGHAT and FQDESV (reference sequence). On this clonotype: Antigen unknown.

The TCR was taken from a man aged 50 to 60 who received an inactivated influenza vaccine. The sequences come from PBMCs from blood, collected less than 15 days before vaccination. The chain combines TRBV11-1 with TRBJ2-3; 11 nucleotides agree with TRBD2. CDR3 bases: TGTGCCAGCAGCTTATGGGCTAGCGGGAGGAAGGTATCCACAGATACGCAGTATTTT. Its protein product is CASSLWASGRKVSTDTQYF. Full variable domain (remainder filled in from reference TRBV11-1 and TRBJ2-3): EAEVAQSPRYKITEKSQAVAFWCDPISGHATLYWYRQILGQGPELLVQFQDESVVDDSQLPKDRFSAERLKGVDSTLKIQPAELGDSAMYLCASSLWASGRKVSTDTQYFGPGTRLTVL.